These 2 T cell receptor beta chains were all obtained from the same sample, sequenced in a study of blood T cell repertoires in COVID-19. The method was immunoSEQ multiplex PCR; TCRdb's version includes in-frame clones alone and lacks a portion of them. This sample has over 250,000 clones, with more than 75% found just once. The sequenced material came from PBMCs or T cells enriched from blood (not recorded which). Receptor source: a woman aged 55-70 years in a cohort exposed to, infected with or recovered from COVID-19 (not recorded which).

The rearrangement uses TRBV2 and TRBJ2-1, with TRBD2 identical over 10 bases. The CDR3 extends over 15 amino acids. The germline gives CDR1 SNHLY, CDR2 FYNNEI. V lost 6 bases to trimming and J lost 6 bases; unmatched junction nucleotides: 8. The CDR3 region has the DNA TGTGCCAGCAGGGCCGGGACTAGCGCCGGCAATGAGCAGTTCTTC. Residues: CASRAGTSAGNEQFF.

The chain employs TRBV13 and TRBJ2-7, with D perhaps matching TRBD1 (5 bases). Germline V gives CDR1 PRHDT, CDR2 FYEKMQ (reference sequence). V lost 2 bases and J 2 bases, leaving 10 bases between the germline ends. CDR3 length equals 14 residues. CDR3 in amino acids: CASSLRGTPYEQYF. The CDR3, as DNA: TGTGCCAGCAGCTTAAGGGGAACCCCCTACGAGCAGTACTTC.